The present T cell receptor beta chain was sequenced within a study of blood T cell repertoires in COVID-19. Whole-study context: The analysed material was cDNA or gDNA that came from T cells, B-cell-depleted T cells, or PBMCs.

Germline V CDR1 and CDR2: SGHNT, YENEEA. There are 12 residues in the CDR3. The V and J ends lost 2 bases and 2 bases respectively, with 3 bases between them. Per the authors' pipeline: It was from reference gene primer amplification that nucleated cell counts were estimated. Sequencing was performed with immunoSEQ multiplex PCR; in TCRdb, only in-frame clones are kept and a portion is missing. Clonal size and the V and J genes are those of that table, whereas D and trimming came from the DNA. The sample lists under 95,000 clones; around 80% were seen once. V is TRBV11-3 and J is TRBJ1-1, with D unresolved. The sequenced material came from peripheral blood. The sequence came from a woman older than 75 with active or convalescent COVID-19. CDR3 amino acids: CASSLSNTEAFF. CDR3 coding DNA: TGTGCCAGCAGCTTATCTAACACTGAAGCTTTCTTT.